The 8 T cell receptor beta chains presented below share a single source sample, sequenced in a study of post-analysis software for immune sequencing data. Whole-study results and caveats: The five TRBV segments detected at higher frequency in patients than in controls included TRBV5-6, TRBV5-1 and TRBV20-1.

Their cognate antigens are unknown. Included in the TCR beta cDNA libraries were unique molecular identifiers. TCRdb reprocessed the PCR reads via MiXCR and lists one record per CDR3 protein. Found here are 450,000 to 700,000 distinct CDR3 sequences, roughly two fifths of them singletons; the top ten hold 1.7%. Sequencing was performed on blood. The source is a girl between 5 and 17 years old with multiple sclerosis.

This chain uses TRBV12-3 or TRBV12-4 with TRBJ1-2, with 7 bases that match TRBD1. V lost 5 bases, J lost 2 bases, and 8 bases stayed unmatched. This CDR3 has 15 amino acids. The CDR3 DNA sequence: TGTGCCAGCAGTGTCACAGGGGAGGGGAACTATGGCTACACCTTC. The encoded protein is CASSVTGEGNYGYTF.

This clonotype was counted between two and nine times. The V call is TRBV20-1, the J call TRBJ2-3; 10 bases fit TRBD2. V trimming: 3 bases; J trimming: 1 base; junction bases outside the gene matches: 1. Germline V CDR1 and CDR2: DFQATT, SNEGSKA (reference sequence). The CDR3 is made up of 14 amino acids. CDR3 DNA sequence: TGCAGTGCTAGGGGGACTAGCGGCACAGATACGCAGTATTTT. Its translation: CSARGTSGTDTQYF.

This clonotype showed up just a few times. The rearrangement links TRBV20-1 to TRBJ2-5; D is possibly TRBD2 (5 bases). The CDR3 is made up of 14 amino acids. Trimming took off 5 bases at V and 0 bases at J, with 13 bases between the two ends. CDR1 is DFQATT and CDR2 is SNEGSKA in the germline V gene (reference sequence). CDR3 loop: CSAQKSGNQETQYF. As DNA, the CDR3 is TGCAGTGCTCAGAAATCCGGGAACCAAGAGACCCAGTACTTC.

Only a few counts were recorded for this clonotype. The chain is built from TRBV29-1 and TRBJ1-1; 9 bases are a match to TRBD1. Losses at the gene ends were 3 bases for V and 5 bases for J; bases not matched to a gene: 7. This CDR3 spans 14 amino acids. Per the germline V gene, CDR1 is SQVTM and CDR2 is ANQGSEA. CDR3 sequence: CSVDERGQGTEAFF. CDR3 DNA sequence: TGCAGCGTTGATGAGCGGGGACAGGGTACTGAAGCTTTCTTT.

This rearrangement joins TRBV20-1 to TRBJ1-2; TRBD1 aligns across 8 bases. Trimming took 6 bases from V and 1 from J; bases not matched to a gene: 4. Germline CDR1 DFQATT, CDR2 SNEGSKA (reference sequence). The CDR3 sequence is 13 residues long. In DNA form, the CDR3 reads TGCAGTGCACGGACAGGGTTTAACTATGGCTACACCTTC. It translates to CSARTGFNYGYTF.

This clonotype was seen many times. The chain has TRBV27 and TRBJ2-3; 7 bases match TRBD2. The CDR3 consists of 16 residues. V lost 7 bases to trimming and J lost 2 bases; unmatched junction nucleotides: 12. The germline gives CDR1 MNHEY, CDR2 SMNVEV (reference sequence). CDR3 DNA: TGTGCCAGCACTAAAAGCGGGGTAACTTTCACAGATACGCAGTATTTT. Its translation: CASTKSGVTFTDTQYF.

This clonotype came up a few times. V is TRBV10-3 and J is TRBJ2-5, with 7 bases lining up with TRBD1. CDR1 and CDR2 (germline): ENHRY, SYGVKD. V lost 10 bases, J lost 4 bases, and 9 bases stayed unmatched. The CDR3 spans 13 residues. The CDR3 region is CASVRDSGETQYF. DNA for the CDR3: TGTGCCAGCGTACGGGACAGTGGAGAGACCCAGTACTTC.

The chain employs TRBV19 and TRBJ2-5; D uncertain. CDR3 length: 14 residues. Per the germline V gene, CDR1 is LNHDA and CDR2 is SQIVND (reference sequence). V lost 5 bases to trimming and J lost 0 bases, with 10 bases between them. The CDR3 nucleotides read TGTGCCAGTAGTTCCCTCCAGAACCAAGAGACCCAGTACTTC. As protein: CASSSLQNQETQYF.